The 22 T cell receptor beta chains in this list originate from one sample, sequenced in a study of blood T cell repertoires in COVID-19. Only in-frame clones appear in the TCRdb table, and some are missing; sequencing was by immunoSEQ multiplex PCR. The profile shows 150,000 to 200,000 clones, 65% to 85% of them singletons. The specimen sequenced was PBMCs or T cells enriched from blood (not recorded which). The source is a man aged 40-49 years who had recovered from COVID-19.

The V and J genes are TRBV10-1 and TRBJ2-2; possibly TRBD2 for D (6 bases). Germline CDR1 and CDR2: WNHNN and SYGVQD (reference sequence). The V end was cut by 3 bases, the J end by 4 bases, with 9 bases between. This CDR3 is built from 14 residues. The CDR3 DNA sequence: TGCGCCAGCAGTGAAGGGACTCTCACCGGGGAGCTGTTTTTT. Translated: CASSEGTLTGELFF.

CDR3 residues: CASSAGTGMNTEAFF. The CDR3 DNA sequence: TGTGCCAGCAGCGCCGGGACAGGCATGAACACTGAAGCTTTCTTT. This chain uses TRBV9 with TRBJ1-1, with 8 bases matching TRBD1. CDR1 is SGDLS and CDR2 is YYNGEE in the germline V gene. The CDR3 consists of 15 residues. With V trimmed by 3 bases and J by 0 bases, 4 bases remained unmatched.

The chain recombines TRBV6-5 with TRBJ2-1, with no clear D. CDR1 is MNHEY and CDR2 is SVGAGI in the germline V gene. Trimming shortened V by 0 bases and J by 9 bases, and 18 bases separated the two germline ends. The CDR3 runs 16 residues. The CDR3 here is CASSYSEPGFGVEQFF. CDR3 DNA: TGTGCCAGCAGTTACTCTGAGCCCGGTTTTGGTGTTGAGCAGTTCTTC.

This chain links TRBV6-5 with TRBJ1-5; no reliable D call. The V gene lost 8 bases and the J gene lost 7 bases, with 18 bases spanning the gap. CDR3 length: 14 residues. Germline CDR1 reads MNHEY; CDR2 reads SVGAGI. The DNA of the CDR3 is TGTGCCAGCGTTCAGGCCCCCTCCCTGCAGCCCCAGCATTTT. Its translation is CASVQAPSLQPQHF.

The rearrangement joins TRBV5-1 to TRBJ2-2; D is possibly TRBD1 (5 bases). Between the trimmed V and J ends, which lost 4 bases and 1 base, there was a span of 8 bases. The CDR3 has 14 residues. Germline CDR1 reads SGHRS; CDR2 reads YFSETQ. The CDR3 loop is CASSNTGNTGELFF. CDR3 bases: TGCGCCAGCAGCAATACAGGGAACACCGGGGAGCTGTTTTTT.

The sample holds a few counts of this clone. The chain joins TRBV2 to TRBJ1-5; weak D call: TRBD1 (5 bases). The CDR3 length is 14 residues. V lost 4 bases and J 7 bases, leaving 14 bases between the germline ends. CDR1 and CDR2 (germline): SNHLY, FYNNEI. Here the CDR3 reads CASSGTGLDQPQHF. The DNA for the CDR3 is TGTGCCAGCAGTGGAACAGGTTTGGACCAGCCCCAGCATTTT.

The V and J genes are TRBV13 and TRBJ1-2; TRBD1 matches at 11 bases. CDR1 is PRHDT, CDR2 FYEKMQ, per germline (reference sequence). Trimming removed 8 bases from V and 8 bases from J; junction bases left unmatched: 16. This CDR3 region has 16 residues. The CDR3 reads CASREFGGTGGLGYTF. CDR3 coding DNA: TGTGCCAGCCGGGAATTCGGGGGGACAGGGGGTTTGGGCTACACCTTC.

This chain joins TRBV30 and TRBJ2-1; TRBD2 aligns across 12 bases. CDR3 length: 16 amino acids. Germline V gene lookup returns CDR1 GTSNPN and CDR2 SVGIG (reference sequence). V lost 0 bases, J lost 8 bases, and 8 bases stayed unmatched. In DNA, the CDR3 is TGTGCCTGGAGTGTACGGCTAGCGGGGGGGCTGGATGAGCAGTTCTTC. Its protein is CAWSVRLAGGLDEQFF.

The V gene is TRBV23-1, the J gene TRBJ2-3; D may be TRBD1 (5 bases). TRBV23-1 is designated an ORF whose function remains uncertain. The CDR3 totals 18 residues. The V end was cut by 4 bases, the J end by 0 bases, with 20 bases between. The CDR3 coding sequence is TGCGCCAGCAGTCGTGTCGCATTGGACATGGAAAGCACAGATACGCAGTATTTT. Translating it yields CASSRVALDMESTDTQYF.

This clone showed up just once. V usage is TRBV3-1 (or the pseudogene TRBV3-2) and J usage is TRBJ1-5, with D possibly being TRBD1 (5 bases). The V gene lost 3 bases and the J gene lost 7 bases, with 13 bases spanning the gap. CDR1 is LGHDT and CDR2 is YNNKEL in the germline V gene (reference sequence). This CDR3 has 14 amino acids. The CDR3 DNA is TGTGCCAGCAGCCAGAGTGGGGCACGGCAGCCCCAGCATTTT. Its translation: CASSQSGARQPQHF.

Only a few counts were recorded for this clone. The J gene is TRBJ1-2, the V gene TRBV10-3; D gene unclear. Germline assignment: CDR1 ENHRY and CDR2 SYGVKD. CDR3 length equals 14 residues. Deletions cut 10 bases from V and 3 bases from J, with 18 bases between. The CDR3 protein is CATNHPSEDYGYTF. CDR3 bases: TGTGCCACCAATCACCCAAGCGAAGACTATGGCTACACCTTC.

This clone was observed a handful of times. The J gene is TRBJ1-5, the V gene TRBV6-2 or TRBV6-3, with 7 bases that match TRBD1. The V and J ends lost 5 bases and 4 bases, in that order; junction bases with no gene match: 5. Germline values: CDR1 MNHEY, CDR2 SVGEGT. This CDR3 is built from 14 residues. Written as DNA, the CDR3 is TGTGCCAGCAGTGTCCCGGGACAGAATCAGCCCCAGCATTTT. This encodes CASSVPGQNQPQHF.

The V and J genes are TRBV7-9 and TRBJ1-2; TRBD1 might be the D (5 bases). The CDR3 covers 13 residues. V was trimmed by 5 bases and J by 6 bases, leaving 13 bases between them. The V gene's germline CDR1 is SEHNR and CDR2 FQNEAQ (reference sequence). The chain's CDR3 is CASSGIRGNGYTF. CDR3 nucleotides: TGTGCCAGCAGCGGGATCCGGGGGAATGGCTACACCTTC.

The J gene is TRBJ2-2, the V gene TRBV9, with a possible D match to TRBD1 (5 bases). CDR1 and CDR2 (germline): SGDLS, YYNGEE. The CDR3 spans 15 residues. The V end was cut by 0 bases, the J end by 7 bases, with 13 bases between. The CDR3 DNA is TGTGCCAGCAGCGTAGAGTGGGGCTTGGACGGGGAGCTGTTTTTT. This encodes CASSVEWGLDGELFF.

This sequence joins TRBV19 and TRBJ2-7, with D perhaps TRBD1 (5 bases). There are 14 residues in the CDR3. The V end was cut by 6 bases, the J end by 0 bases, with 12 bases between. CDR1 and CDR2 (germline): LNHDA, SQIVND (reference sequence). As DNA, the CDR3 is TGTGCCAGTAGCGAGACAGTGAGCTCCTACGAGCAGTACTTC. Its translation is CASSETVSSYEQYF.

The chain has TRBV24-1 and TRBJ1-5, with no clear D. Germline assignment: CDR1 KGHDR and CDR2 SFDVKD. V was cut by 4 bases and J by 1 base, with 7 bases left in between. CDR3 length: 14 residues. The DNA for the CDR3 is TGTGCCACCAGTGAGGGCGGGAGCAATCAGCCCCAGCATTTT. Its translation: CATSEGGSNQPQHF.

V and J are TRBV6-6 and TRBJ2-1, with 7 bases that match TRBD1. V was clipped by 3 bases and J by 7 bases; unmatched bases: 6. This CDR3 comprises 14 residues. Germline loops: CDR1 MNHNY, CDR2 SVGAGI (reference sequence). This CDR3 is CASSYSDRANEQFF. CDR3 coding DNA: TGTGCCAGCAGTTATTCAGACAGGGCGAATGAGCAGTTCTTC.

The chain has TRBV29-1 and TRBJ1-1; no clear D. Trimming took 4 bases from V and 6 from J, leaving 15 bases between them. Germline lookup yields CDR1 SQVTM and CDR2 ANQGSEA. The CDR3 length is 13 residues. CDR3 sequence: CSVGSERSSEAFF. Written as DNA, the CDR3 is TGCAGCGTTGGGAGTGAGCGTTCTTCTGAAGCTTTCTTT. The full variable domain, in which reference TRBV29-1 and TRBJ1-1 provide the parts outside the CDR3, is SAVISQKPSRDICQRGTSLTIQCQVDSQVTMMFWYRQQPGQSLTLIATANQGSEATYESGFVIDKFPISRPNLTFSTLTVSNMSPEDSSIYLCSVGSERSSEAFFGQGTRLTVV.

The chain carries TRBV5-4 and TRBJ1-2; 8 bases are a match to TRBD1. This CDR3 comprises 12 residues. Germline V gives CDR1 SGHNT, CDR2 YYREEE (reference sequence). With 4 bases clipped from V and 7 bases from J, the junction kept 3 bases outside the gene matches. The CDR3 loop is CASSIRGLGYTF. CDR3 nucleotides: TGTGCCAGCAGCATCAGGGGGCTTGGCTACACCTTC.

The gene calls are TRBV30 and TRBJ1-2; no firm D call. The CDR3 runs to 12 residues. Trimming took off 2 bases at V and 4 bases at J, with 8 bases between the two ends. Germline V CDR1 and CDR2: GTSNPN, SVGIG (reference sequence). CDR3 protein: CAWSSSSYGYTF. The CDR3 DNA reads TGTGCCTGGAGTTCCTCCTCCTATGGCTACACCTTC.

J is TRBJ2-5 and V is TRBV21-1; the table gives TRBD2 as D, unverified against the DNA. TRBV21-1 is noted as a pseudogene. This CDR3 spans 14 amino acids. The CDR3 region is CAPPGGGGRRTQYF. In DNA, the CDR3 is TGTGCCCCACCGGGGGGGGGCGGCCGGAGGACCCAGTACTTC.

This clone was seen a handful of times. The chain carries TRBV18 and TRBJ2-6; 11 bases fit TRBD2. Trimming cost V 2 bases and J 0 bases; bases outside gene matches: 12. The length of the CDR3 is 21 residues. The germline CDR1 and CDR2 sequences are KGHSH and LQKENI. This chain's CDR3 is CASSPIGLAGGSLSGANVLTF. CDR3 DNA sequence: TGTGCCAGCTCACCAATCGGGCTAGCGGGGGGCTCGCTCTCTGGGGCCAACGTCCTGACTTTC.